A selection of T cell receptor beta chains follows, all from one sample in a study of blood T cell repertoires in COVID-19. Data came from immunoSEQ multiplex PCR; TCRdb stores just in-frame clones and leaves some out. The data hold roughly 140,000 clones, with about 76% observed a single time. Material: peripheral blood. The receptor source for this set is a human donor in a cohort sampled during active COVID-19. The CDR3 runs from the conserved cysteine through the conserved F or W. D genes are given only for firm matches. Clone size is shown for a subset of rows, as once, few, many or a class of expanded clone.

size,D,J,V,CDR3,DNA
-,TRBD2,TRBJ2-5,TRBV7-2,CASSLELRGLAARETQYF,TGTGCCAGCAGCTTAGAACTGAGGGGACTAGCGGCTAGAGAGACCCAGTACTTC
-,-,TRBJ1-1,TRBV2,CASGLTGGGYTEAFF,TGTGCCAGCGGATTAACGGGGGGCGGTTACACTGAAGCTTTCTTT
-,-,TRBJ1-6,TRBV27,CASSLTTPEAPLHF,TGTGCCAGCAGTTTAACCACGCCGGAGGCACCCCTCCACTTT
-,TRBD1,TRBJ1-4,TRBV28,CASSLRDRVVKLFF,TGTGCCAGCAGTTTAAGGGACAGGGTAGTGAAACTGTTTTTT
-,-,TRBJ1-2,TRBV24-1,CATSDIRGANYGYTF,TGTGCCACCAGTGACATCCGGGGGGCTAACTATGGCTACACCTTC
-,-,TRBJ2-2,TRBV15,CATSRDPRNTGELFF,TGTGCCACCAGCAGAGACCCTAGAAACACCGGGGAGCTGTTTTTT
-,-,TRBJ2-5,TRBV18,CASSPAAALLPETQYF,TGTGCCAGCTCACCGGCGGCGGCCCTTTTGCCTGAGACCCAGTACTTC
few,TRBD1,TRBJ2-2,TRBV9,CASSGLTGVGANTGELFF,TGTGCCAGCAGCGGATTGACAGGGGTAGGAGCGAACACCGGGGAGCTGTTTTTT
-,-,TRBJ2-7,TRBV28,CASSLYRTYEQYF,TGTGCCAGCAGTTTATACAGAACCTACGAGCAGTACTTC
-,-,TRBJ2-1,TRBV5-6,CASSLEKGEIHNEQFF,TGTGCCAGCAGCTTAGAAAAGGGGGAGATTCACAATGAGCAGTTCTTC
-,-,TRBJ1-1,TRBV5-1,CASSFPKGGEGGTEAFF,TGCGCCAGCAGCTTTCCCAAGGGCGGGGAGGGTGGCACTGAAGCTTTCTTT
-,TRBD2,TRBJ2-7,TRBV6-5,CASSTPGLAAYEQYF,TGTGCCAGCAGCACCCCGGGACTAGCGGCCTACGAGCAGTACTTC
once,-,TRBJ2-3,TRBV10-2,CASRWGPTSTDTQYF,TGCGCCAGCAGGTGGGGGCCAACCTCCACAGATACGCAGTATTTT
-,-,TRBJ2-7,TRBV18,CASSPGQNYEQYF,TGTGCCAGCTCACCCGGACAGAACTACGAGCAGTACTTC
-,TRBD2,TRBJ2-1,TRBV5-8,CASSLVTSGRPHEQFF,TGTGCCAGCAGCTTAGTAACTAGCGGGAGACCCCATGAGCAGTTCTTC
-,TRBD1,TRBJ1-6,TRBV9,CASSSSDRGNSPLHF,TGTGCCAGCAGCTCGTCGGACAGGGGGAATTCACCCCTCCACTTT
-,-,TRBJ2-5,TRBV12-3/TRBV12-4,CASSFGQETQYF,TGTGCCAGCAGTTTCGGCCAAGAGACCCAGTACTTC
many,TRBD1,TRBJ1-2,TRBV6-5,CASSYLSGTGNYGYTF,TGTGCCAGCAGTTATCTGTCCGGGACAGGGAACTATGGCTACACCTTC
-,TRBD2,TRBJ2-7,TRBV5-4,CASSSRREASYEQYF,TGTGCCAGCAGCTCTCGGCGGGAGGCCTCCTACGAGCAGTACTTC
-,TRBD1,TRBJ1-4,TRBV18,CASSQPDRGFEKLFF,TGTGCCAGCTCACAACCCGACAGGGGATTTGAAAAACTGTTTTTT
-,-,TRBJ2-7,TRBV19,CASSMGGYEQYF,TGTGCCAGTAGTATGGGGGGATACGAGCAGTACTTC
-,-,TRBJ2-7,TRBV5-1,CASSSRQLLSSYEQYF,TGCGCCAGCAGCTCCAGACAGCTACTAAGCTCCTACGAGCAGTACTTC
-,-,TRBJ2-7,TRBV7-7,CASSAQNSHEQYF,TGTGCCAGCAGCGCGCAAAACTCCCACGAGCAGTACTTC
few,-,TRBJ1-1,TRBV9,CASSVGRGEAFF,TGTGCCAGCAGCGTAGGTCGAGGAGAAGCTTTCTTT
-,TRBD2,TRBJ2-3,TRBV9,CASSPGTSGRTTDTQYF,TGTGCCAGCAGCCCCGGAACTAGCGGGAGGACCACAGATACGCAGTATTTT